Below are 26 T cell receptor beta chains sequenced from a single sample in a study of identical twins' blood T cells. TCRdb reanalysed the 5' RACE reads using MiXCR and keeps one entry per CDR3 protein. The data contain a few hundred thousand distinct CDR3 sequences, roughly 30% of them singletons. Material: PBMCs. These TCRs come from a woman between 18 and 55 years old in good health.

This clonotype was counted ten times or more. The rearrangement uses TRBV18 and TRBJ1-2; D gene unclear. Germline V lookup: CDR1 KGHSH, CDR2 LQKENI. The CDR3 extends over 14 amino acids. V lost 2 bases and J lost 4, with 11 bases in between. The CDR3 sequence is CASSPTGQTYGYTF. CDR3 sequence (DNA): TGTGCCAGCTCACCAACCGGGCAGACCTATGGCTACACCTTC.

DNA for the CDR3: TGTGCCAGCAGTTCCCCGACCGGACTGAGGAACACTGAAGCTTTCTTT. Its translation: CASSSPTGLRNTEAFF. The rearrangement uses TRBV6-6 and TRBJ1-1; D call uncertain. In germline, CDR1 is MNHNY, CDR2 SVGAGI (reference sequence). Deletions cut 4 bases from V and 1 base from J, with 16 bases between. The CDR3 consists of 16 residues.

V is TRBV20-1 and J is TRBJ1-1; TRBD1 matches at 8 bases. The CDR3 is 17 amino acids. V shed 6 bases and J 0 bases; nucleotides not matched to a gene: 15. Germline lookup yields CDR1 DFQATT and CDR2 SNEGSKA (reference sequence). The CDR3 is CSAKGTGRSVVNTEAFF. As DNA, the CDR3 is TGCAGTGCAAAGGGGACAGGCAGGTCAGTGGTGAACACTGAAGCTTTCTTT.

As to this clonotype: A much larger clone lies one base from this, so it may be a read error. The chain combines TRBV28 with TRBJ1-4; possible D gene TRBD1, 6 bases. The length of the CDR3 is 13 residues. The V gene's germline CDR1 is MDHEN and CDR2 SYDVKM. In DNA form, the CDR3 reads TGTACCAGCTTAGACAGGCCGAATGAAAAACTGTTTTTT. This gives the protein CTSLDRPNEKLFF.

The chain carries TRBV11-2 and TRBJ2-3; a weak D match, TRBD2 (8 bases). The CDR3 sequence is 16 residues long. Germline-derived CDR1 and CDR2 are SGHAT and FQNNGV. Trimming cost V 5 bases and J 1 base, with 16 bases left between them. As DNA, the CDR3 is TGTGCCAGCAGCCCACAGGGGCGGGAGGGCACAGATACGCAGTATTTT. This codes for CASSPQGREGTDTQYF.

This clonotype was picked up many times. This chain uses TRBV3-1 with TRBJ1-1; D remains ambiguous. Germline CDR1 reads LGHDT; CDR2 reads YNNKEL (reference sequence). There are 14 residues in the CDR3. The ends were cut back, 0 bases at V and 4 bases at J, with 9 bases in the middle. CDR3 coding DNA: TGTGCCAGCAGCCAAGAATCCGGGTTCACTGAAGCTTTCTTT. Protein product: CASSQESGFTEAFF. Variable domain in full (rest from reference TRBV3-1 and TRBJ1-1): DTAVSQTPKYLVTQMGNDKSIKCEQNLGHDTMYWYKQDSKKFLKIMFSYNNKELIINETVPNRFSPKSPDKAHLNLHINSLELGDSAVYFCASSQESGFTEAFFGQGTRLTVV.

This clonotype was detected many times. The V and J genes are TRBV7-9 and TRBJ1-1, with a possible D match to TRBD1 (5 bases). V gave up 3 bases and J gave up 3 bases, with 17 bases separating them. The CDR3 has 16 amino acids. Germline CDR1 SEHNR, CDR2 FQNEAQ (reference sequence). Here the CDR3 reads CASSFNPPGSDTEAFF. CDR3 bases: TGTGCCAGCAGCTTCAACCCCCCAGGGTCGGACACTGAAGCTTTCTTT.

A word on this clonotype: It may be a read error: a sequence one base away is much more abundant. This chain joins TRBV21-1 and TRBJ1-2. TRBV21-1 is a pseudogene locus. This CDR3 contains 12 residues. DNA for the CDR3: TGTACCAGCAGCAAAGACGGTTCGGACTACACCTTC. Translating gives CTSSKDGSDYTF.

This clonotype occurred a few times. The germline gene is not matched at one end of the junction; a read error may be the cause. This chain joins TRBV7-2 and TRBJ1-3; D is possibly TRBD1 (6 bases). CDR1 is SGHTA, CDR2 FQGNSA, per germline. The CDR3 extends over 16 amino acids. The CDR3 nucleotides read TGTGCCAGCAGCCGTACTACAGGGCTAAATGGAAACACCGTATATTTT. This codes for CASSRTTGLNGNTVYF.

In the case of this clonotype: A read error may produce the germline difference seen at one junction end. The V call is TRBV11-3, the J call TRBJ2-6; perhaps TRBD1 as D (5 bases). The CDR3 extends over 17 amino acids. CDR1 and CDR2 from the germline V gene are SGHNT and YENEEA. CDR3 nucleotides: TGTGCCAGCAGCTTAGACGGTTTATTGGATGGGGCCAACGTCCCGACTTTC. As protein: CASSLDGLLDGANVPTF.

V usage is TRBV20-1 and J usage is TRBJ1-1; D gene ambiguous. The CDR3 consists of 11 residues. The ends were cut back, 5 bases at V and 8 bases at J, with 12 bases in the middle. Germline assignment: CDR1 DFQATT and CDR2 SNEGSKA (reference sequence). CDR3 sequence (DNA): TGCAGTGCTCCCAACCCAAGGGAAGCTTTCTTT. This encodes CSAPNPREAFF.

This chain connects TRBV3-1 to TRBJ1-1; 7 bases match TRBD1. Trimming cost V 4 bases and J 5 bases; bases outside gene matches: 10. Germline V gene lookup returns CDR1 LGHDT and CDR2 YNNKEL (reference sequence). This CDR3 spans 15 amino acids. CDR3 region: CASSPRDSQGTEAFF. The CDR3 bases are TGTGCCAGCAGCCCACGGGACAGCCAGGGTACTGAAGCTTTCTTT.

This clonotype came up a few times. The gene calls are TRBV5-6 and TRBJ1-2; D uncertain. The CDR3 has 13 residues. V lost 5 bases to trimming and J lost 1 base, with 9 bases between them. The germline CDR1 and CDR2 sequences are SGHDT and YYEEEE. Here the CDR3 reads CASRSGFNYGYTF. CDR3 DNA: TGTGCCAGCAGATCCGGATTTAACTATGGCTACACCTTC.

This clonotype was observed a handful of times. This sequence joins TRBV3-2 and TRBJ2-7; TRBD2 reflects the table's D call only, with no check against the DNA. TRBV3-2 is flagged as a pseudogene. The CDR3 has 13 amino acids. The CDR3 nucleotides are TGTGCCAGCCATGGGGAGGCGACGTATGAGCAGTACTTC. It is translated as CASHGEATYEQYF.

V gene TRBV5-1 combines with J gene TRBJ2-5; D not resolved. V was clipped by 4 bases and J by 5 bases, with 18 bases between them. The CDR3 is made up of 15 amino acids. Germline V gene lookup returns CDR1 SGHRS and CDR2 YFSETQ. The CDR3 loop is CASSPYDPFTETQYF. Written as DNA, the CDR3 is TGCGCCAGCAGCCCTTACGATCCGTTTACTGAGACCCAGTACTTC.

The chain carries TRBV5-6 and TRBJ1-2; 10 bases match TRBD1. Trimming cost V 3 bases and J 4 bases; bases outside gene matches: 6. The CDR3 runs 15 residues. Per the germline V gene, CDR1 is SGHDT and CDR2 is YYEEEE. CDR3: CASSSIRTGGYGYTF. The CDR3 DNA is TGTGCCAGCAGCTCCATCAGGACAGGGGGCTATGGCTACACCTTC.

Remarks on this clonotype: The conserved phenylalanine or tryptophan is not found at the CDR3 terminus, so this likely reflects a read error. The chain combines TRBV9 with TRBJ2-1; 7 bases line up with TRBD2. CDR1 and CDR2 from the germline V gene are SGDLS and YYNGEE. CDR3 length: 14 residues. The V gene end was trimmed by 0 bases and the J gene end by 8 bases; junction bases not matched to a gene: 5. This CDR3 reads CASSVEPSGDEQFL. The CDR3 DNA reads as TGTGCCAGCAGCGTAGAACCGAGCGGGGATGAGCAGTTCTTA.

This clonotype was counted only a few times. V usage is TRBV5-1 and J usage is TRBJ2-7, with D possibly TRBD1 on 5 matching bases. CDR1 is SGHRS, CDR2 YFSETQ, per germline. V lost 2 bases and J lost 2, with 14 bases in between. The CDR3 loop spans 15 amino acids. CDR3 nucleotides: TGCGCCAGCAGCTTCCGCCCAACAGGACCCTACGAGCAGTACTTC. Amino acid sequence: CASSFRPTGPYEQYF.

The gene calls are TRBV14 and TRBJ1-1; the D is unclear. The CDR3 is made up of 13 amino acids. Trimming cost V 6 bases and J 4 bases, with 12 bases left between them. CDR1 and CDR2 (germline): SGHDN, FVKESK. CDR3: CASRPTWATEAFF. The CDR3 nucleotides read TGTGCCAGCAGACCTACTTGGGCCACTGAAGCTTTCTTT. The variable domain in full, completed from reference TRBV14 and TRBJ1-1, reads EAGVTQFPSHSVIEKGQTVTLRCDPISGHDNLYWYRRVMGKEIKFLLHFVKESKQDESGMPNNRFLAERTGGTYSTLKVQPAELEDSGVYFCASRPTWATEAFFGQGTRLTVV.

The chain links TRBV5-1 to TRBJ2-6; tentatively, D is TRBD1 (5 bases). V was cut by 2 bases and J by 1 base, with 16 bases left in between. CDR1 SGHRS and CDR2 YFSETQ come from the germline V gene. The CDR3 totals 18 residues. The CDR3 region is CASSLSPGLTSGANVLTF. CDR3 in DNA: TGCGCCAGCAGCTTATCCCCAGGGTTAACGTCTGGGGCCAACGTCCTGACTTTC.

This clonotype was seen once. Germline is not matched at one junction end, which may reflect a read error. The rearrangement links TRBV6-6 to TRBJ1-5; D might be TRBD1 (5 bases). The CDR3 contains 17 residues. CDR1 MNHNY and CDR2 SVGAGI come from the germline V gene (reference sequence). This chain's CDR3 is CASSYGEEPTGDQPRHF. For the CDR3, the DNA is TGTGCCAGCAGTTACGGTGAGGAGCCAACGGGGGATCAGCCCCGGCATTTT.

In its sample, this clonotype was seen once. The genes are TRBV29-1 and TRBJ1-5, with D tentatively TRBD1 (5 bases). The J call may be incorrect, as the DNA end agrees better with TRBJ2-3. The CDR3 totals 12 residues. CDR1 is SQVTM, CDR2 ANQGSEA, per germline. CDR3 sequence reads: CSVQGSGQPQYF. Written as DNA, the CDR3 is TGCAGCGTTCAGGGTTCTGGGCAGCCCCAGTATTTT.

This clonotype appeared a few times. The V gene is TRBV5-1, the J gene TRBJ2-6, with D uncertain. The V and J ends lost 4 bases and 0 bases respectively, with 5 bases between them. CDR3 length equals 14 residues. CDR1 is SGHRS and CDR2 is YFSETQ in the germline V gene. The CDR3 DNA reads TGCGCCAGCAGCCTCTTCTCTGGGGCCAACGTCCTGACTTTC. Protein sequence: CASSLFSGANVLTF.

On this clonotype: The germline gene is not matched at one end of the junction; a read error may be the cause. The genes are TRBV3-1 and TRBJ1-2, with 8 positions matching TRBD1. Germline V lookup: CDR1 LGHDT, CDR2 YNNKEL (reference sequence). CDR3 length: 15 amino acids. CDR3 sequence reads: CARSQEPTGGYGYTF. Here the CDR3 DNA reads TGTGCCAGAAGCCAAGAACCCACAGGGGGCTATGGCTACACCTTC.

The chain links TRBV9 to TRBJ2-2; 10 bases line up with TRBD1. CDR3 length: 17 amino acids. Germline loops: CDR1 SGDLS, CDR2 YYNGEE. The V gene end was trimmed by 1 base and the J gene end by 3 bases; junction bases not matched to a gene: 6. In nucleotides, the CDR3 is TGTGCCAGCAGCGTACCCGGACAGGGGGTGGACACCGGGGAGCTGTTTTTT. This encodes CASSVPGQGVDTGELFF.

This clonotype was picked up a small number of times. This chain uses TRBV19 with TRBJ1-5; D possibly corresponds to TRBD1 (5 bases). CDR1 and CDR2 from the germline V gene are LNHDA and SQIVND (reference sequence). Trimming took 3 bases from V and 7 from J, leaving 13 bases between them. This CDR3 spans 14 amino acids. CDR3 bases: TGTGCCAGTAGTATTCCTTCGGGGCGACAGCCCCAGCATTTT. It codes for CASSIPSGRQPQHF.